The source of this TCR beta chain is a study of Ad26.COV2.S vaccination and SARS-CoV-2 variants. Overall study: Ad26.COV2.S was injected intramuscularly once or twice, 56 days apart.

The CDR3 length is 14 residues. In germline, CDR1 is WSHSY, CDR2 SAAADI. V was pared by 8 bases and J by 7 bases, with 20 bases between. The protocol was immunoSEQ multiplex PCR, while the TCRdb copy is restricted to in-frame clones and leaves out a portion. This table holds 430,000 or so clones, roughly 89% found once. The treatment denotes: about 20 received Ad26.COV2.S at low or high dose, single or two shots; 5 received placebo; per-sample allocation not given. Sampling was done on day 63 after the first vaccine or placebo injection. A Boston adult aged 18-55 years was the donor. Sample: peripheral blood, taken in a trial of Ad26.COV2.S vaccine versus placebo. The sequence was collected from a person between 18 and 59 years old who received the Ad26.COV2.S COVID-19 vaccine or a placebo. V and J are TRBV10-2 and TRBJ1-1; no firm D call. The CDR3 is CASAAQSASREAFF. The CDR3 DNA is TGCGCCAGCGCTGCTCAGTCGGCTTCCCGTGAAGCTTTCTTT.